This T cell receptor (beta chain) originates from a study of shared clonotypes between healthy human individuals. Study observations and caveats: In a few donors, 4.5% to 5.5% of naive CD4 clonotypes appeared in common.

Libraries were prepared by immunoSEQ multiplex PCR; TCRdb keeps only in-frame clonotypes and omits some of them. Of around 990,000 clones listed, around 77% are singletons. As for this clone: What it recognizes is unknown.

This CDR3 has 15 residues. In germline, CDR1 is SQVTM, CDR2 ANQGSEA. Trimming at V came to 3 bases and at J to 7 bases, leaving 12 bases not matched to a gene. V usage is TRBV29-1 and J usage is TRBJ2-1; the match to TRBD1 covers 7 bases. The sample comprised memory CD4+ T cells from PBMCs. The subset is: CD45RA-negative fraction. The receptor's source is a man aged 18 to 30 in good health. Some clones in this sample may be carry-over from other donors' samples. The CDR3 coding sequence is TGCAGCGTTGACCGACAGGGTAACACTTTAAATGAGCAGTTCTTC. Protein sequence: CSVDRQGNTLNEQFF.